Below are 29 T cell receptor beta chains sequenced from a single sample in a study of cytomegalovirus exposure and HLA in healthy donors. The PCR employed 60 Vbeta primers together with 13 Jbeta primers. Some clones are missing from TCRdb's copy, which holds only in-frame ones; the method was immunoSEQ multiplex PCR. The sample lists approximately 65,000 clones, almost 70% occurring once. The sequenced material came from PBMCs. These TCRs come from a man between 35 and 55 years old in good health and CMV-seropositive.

J is TRBJ1-4 and V is TRBV7-3; D may be TRBD1 (6 bases). The CDR3 consists of 16 residues. Germline V gene data show CDR1 as SGHTA and CDR2 as FQGTGA. V gave up 1 base and J gave up 8 bases, with 17 bases separating them. The CDR3 is CASSLKLQGFGEKLFF. Here the CDR3 DNA reads TGTGCCAGCAGCTTAAAATTACAGGGTTTCGGAGAAAAACTGTTTTTT.

CDR3 in DNA: TGTGCCTGGAGTGTACCTTCGCTAGCGGAGACCCAGTACTTC. Its translation is CAWSVPSLAETQYF. The gene calls are TRBV30 and TRBJ2-5, with a weak D call TRBD2 (6 bases). From germline, CDR1 is GTSNPN and CDR2 SVGIG (reference sequence). The CDR3 loop spans 14 amino acids. Trimming pared 0 bases from V and 5 bases from J, leaving 13 bases between.

CDR3 loop: CASSYYRGQVANEKLFF. The CDR3 DNA reads as TGTGCCAGCAGCTATTACAGGGGGCAGGTGGCTAATGAAAAACTGTTTTTT. The chain employs TRBV5-6 and TRBJ1-4; TRBD1 matches 9 bases. V was clipped by 3 bases and J by 3 bases; unmatched bases: 9. The CDR3 spans 17 residues. Germline CDR1 and CDR2: SGHDT and YYEEEE.

The chain uses TRBV10-3 and TRBJ2-5, with TRBD1 identical over 12 bases. The trim removed 8 bases at V and 5 bases at J, leaving 6 bases unmatched. Germline V gene lookup returns CDR1 ENHRY and CDR2 SYGVKD. CDR3 size: 14 residues. CDR3: CAIRDRGQAETQYF. DNA of the CDR3: TGTGCCATCCGGGACAGGGGGCAAGCGGAGACCCAGTACTTC.

This chain joins TRBV5-5 and TRBJ1-5, with a possible D match to TRBD1 (6 bases). The length of the CDR3 is 16 residues. CDR1 SGHKS and CDR2 YYEKEE come from the germline V gene (reference sequence). V was clipped by 2 bases and J by 3 bases, with 15 bases between them. CDR3 nucleotides: TGTGCCAGCAGCTTCGCTCAGGGGAGGGACAATCAGCCCCAGCATTTT. Its protein product is CASSFAQGRDNQPQHF.

The rearrangement uses TRBV7-2 and TRBJ1-2; D not resolved. The germline V gene has CDR1 SGHTA and CDR2 FQGNSA. Trimming stripped 5 bases from V and 4 bases from J, with 14 bases between. The CDR3 has 14 amino acids. CDR3 nucleotide sequence: TGTGCCAGCAGCCAAGCGGGCAGCTTCTATGGCTACACCTTC. Protein product: CASSQAGSFYGYTF.

The rearrangement uses TRBV6-5 and TRBJ1-1, with 7 bases aligning to TRBD1. Germline loops: CDR1 MNHEY, CDR2 SVGAGI. This CDR3 spans 12 amino acids. V lost 4 bases to trimming and J lost 11 bases; unmatched junction nucleotides: 7. The CDR3 sequence: CASSLRQGSAFF. CDR3 bases: TGTGCCAGCAGTTTAAGACAGGGAAGCGCTTTCTTT.

This sequence joins TRBV29-1 and TRBJ1-1, with D hard to call. Germline CDR1 is SQVTM and CDR2 is ANQGSEA. The CDR3 is 14 amino acids. Trimming left V 0 bases short and J 2 bases short, with 10 bases between. As DNA, the CDR3 is TGCAGCGTTGAAGATGATGGACTTAACACTGAAGCTTTCTTT. Encoded protein: CSVEDDGLNTEAFF.

J is TRBJ2-5 and V is TRBV6-5; D might be TRBD2 (6 bases). The CDR3 loop spans 12 amino acids. Trimming cost V 10 bases and J 7 bases, with 16 bases left between them. CDR1 is MNHEY and CDR2 is SVGAGI in the germline V gene. The CDR3 nucleotides read TGTGCCACCGATCCCGGGGGAGGGACCCAGTACTTC. Its protein is CATDPGGGTQYF.

This chain uses TRBV14 with TRBJ2-4; a possible D gene is TRBD1 (5 bases). V was pared by 1 base and J by 1 base, with 8 bases between. The germline gives CDR1 SGHDN, CDR2 FVKESK. The CDR3 extends over 15 amino acids. The CDR3 coding sequence is TGTGCCAGCAGCCAAGTTCAGGGCGCCAAAAACATTCAGTACTTC. Protein: CASSQVQGAKNIQYF.

The chain carries TRBV10-3 and TRBJ2-7, with 10 nucleotides matching TRBD1. The length of the CDR3 is 15 residues. CDR1 and CDR2 from the germline V gene are ENHRY and SYGVKD. The J segment lost 6 bases and the V segment lost 4 bases, leaving 9 bases of the junction unmatched. DNA of the CDR3: TGTGCCATCAGTGCCATCCAAGGGGACAGGGGCGAGCAGTACTTC. This gives the protein CAISAIQGDRGEQYF.

The rearrangement uses TRBV7-2 and TRBJ2-5, with TRBD2 as a possible D gene (7 bases). Trimming took 5 bases from V and 0 from J, leaving 19 bases between them. The V gene's germline CDR1 is SGHTA and CDR2 FQGNSA. The length of the CDR3 is 17 residues. CDR3 DNA sequence: TGTGCCAGCAGCCCGGGCTCGGCGGGGGCGAACCAAGAGACCCAGTACTTC. Residues: CASSPGSAGANQETQYF.

The V gene is TRBV5-8, the J gene TRBJ1-5; maybe TRBD1 (6 bases). The CDR3 spans 13 residues. Trimming took 7 bases from V and 7 from J, leaving 15 bases between them. Germline CDR1 and CDR2: SGHTS and YDEGEE. Here the CDR3 reads CASAYREGQPQHF. DNA for the CDR3: TGTGCCAGCGCGTACAGGGAGGGACAGCCCCAGCATTTT.

This chain connects TRBV5-1 to TRBJ2-1, with 7 bases fitting TRBD1. The CDR3 consists of 14 residues. With V trimmed by 7 bases and J by 5 bases, 9 bases remained unmatched. CDR1 SGHRS and CDR2 YFSETQ come from the germline V gene. DNA for the CDR3: TGCGCCAGCTTCTCCCTGGGACAGAACAATGAGCAGTTCTTC. Translating it yields CASFSLGQNNEQFF. Combining the CDR3 with reference TRBV5-1 and TRBJ2-1 gives the whole variable domain KAGVTQTPRYLIKTRGQQVTLSCSPISGHRSVSWYQQTPGQGLQFLFEYFSETQRNKGNFPGRFSGRQFSNSRSEMNVSTLELGDSALYLCASFSLGQNNEQFFGPGTRLTVL.

V and J are TRBV2 and TRBJ1-5; a possible D gene is TRBD1 (6 bases). The CDR3 loop spans 14 amino acids. In germline, CDR1 is SNHLY, CDR2 FYNNEI. Trimming cost V 10 bases and J 4 bases, with 17 bases left between them. This CDR3 reads CATHREGLNQPQHF. Here the CDR3 DNA reads TGTGCCACGCACAGGGAAGGTCTAAATCAGCCCCAGCATTTT.

The chain employs TRBV6-1 and TRBJ1-1, with 7 positions matching TRBD1. The germline CDR1 and CDR2 sequences are MNHNS and SASEGT. J gave up 8 bases and V 5 bases, and 5 bases lay outside the gene matches. This CDR3 is built from 12 residues. DNA of the CDR3: TGTGCCAGCAGTACTCGGACAGGCGAAGCTTTCTTT. Protein product: CASSTRTGEAFF.

The gene calls are TRBV4-3 and TRBJ2-5, with 13 bases lining up with TRBD2. This CDR3 is built from 17 residues. From germline, CDR1 is LGHNA and CDR2 YSLEER. V was clipped by 0 bases and J by 7 bases; unmatched bases: 8. CDR3 residues: CASSQDTPRTSGGTQYF. CDR3 DNA sequence: TGCGCCAGCAGCCAAGATACTCCCCGGACTAGCGGGGGGACCCAGTACTTC.

This chain uses TRBV28 with TRBJ1-1; no definite D call. The CDR3 totals 13 residues. The V end was cut by 5 bases, the J end by 1 base, with 8 bases between. Germline V gives CDR1 MDHEN, CDR2 SYDVKM. CDR3 DNA sequence: TGTGCCAGCAGTATCCCGAGGAACACTGAAGCTTTCTTT. Translation: CASSIPRNTEAFF.

V is TRBV7-2 and J is TRBJ1-1, with a tentative D call TRBD1 (6 bases). Between the trimmed V and J ends, which lost 5 bases and 0 bases, there was a span of 13 bases. There are 15 residues in the CDR3. From germline, CDR1 is SGHTA and CDR2 FQGNSA. The CDR3 loop is CASSPHRALNTEAFF. The CDR3 coding sequence is TGTGCCAGCAGCCCACACAGGGCCCTGAACACTGAAGCTTTCTTT. Based on the CDR3 plus reference TRBV7-2 and TRBJ1-1, the full variable domain is GAGVSQSPSNKVTEKGKDVELRCDPISGHTALYWYRQSLGQGLEFLIYFQGNSAPDKSGLPSDRFSAERTGGSVSTLTIQRTQQEDSAVYLCASSPHRALNTEAFFGQGTRLTVV.

This clone came up a few times. CDR3 nucleotide sequence: TGTGCCAGCAGTGACTCGAGCCGGGGGACTGAAGCTTTCTTT. It encodes CASSDSSRGTEAFF. The V call is TRBV6-4, the J call TRBJ1-1, with a tentative D call TRBD1 (5 bases). The CDR3 consists of 14 residues. The germline V and J ends were trimmed by 0 bases and 5 bases, with 10 bases remaining between them. Per germline, CDR1 MRHNA and CDR2 SNTAGT.

The rearrangement links TRBV20-1 to TRBJ2-7; D uncertain. V was trimmed by 0 bases and J by 7 bases, leaving 7 bases between them. Looked up from germline, CDR1 is DFQATT and CDR2 is SNEGSKA (reference sequence). The CDR3 consists of 11 residues. DNA of the CDR3: TGCAGTGCTAGAGATGAGGTGGAGCAGTACTTC. Amino acids: CSARDEVEQYF.

The CDR3 loop is CASSVTGQGLEQYF. CDR3 coding DNA: TGCGCCAGCAGCGTAACGGGACAGGGTTTGGAGCAGTACTTC. The chain is built from TRBV5-1 and TRBJ2-5, with 9 bases aligning to TRBD1. Trimming cost V 4 bases and J 11 bases; bases outside gene matches: 12. CDR1 and CDR2 (germline): SGHRS, YFSETQ. The CDR3 extends over 14 amino acids.

The chain links TRBV29-1 to TRBJ1-5; D uncertain. Trimming cost V 4 bases and J 2 bases, with 9 bases left between them. The CDR3 consists of 13 residues. Germline CDR1 SQVTM, CDR2 ANQGSEA. The CDR3 region is CSVGGVGNQPQHF. CDR3 nucleotides: TGCAGCGTTGGAGGTGTGGGCAATCAGCCCCAGCATTTT.

The V call is TRBV11-2, the J call TRBJ2-1, with 10 bases fitting TRBD2. This CDR3 spans 16 amino acids. CDR1 is SGHAT and CDR2 is FQNNGV in the germline V gene. V trimming: 2 bases; J trimming: 9 bases; junction bases outside the gene matches: 10. CDR3 sequence: CASSLRGPSGGAEQFF. As DNA, the CDR3 is TGTGCCAGCAGCTTAAGGGGCCCAAGCGGGGGGGCTGAGCAGTTCTTC.

This clone was detected only a few times. The J gene is TRBJ2-3, the V gene TRBV5-1; 9 bases fit TRBD2. There are 15 residues in the CDR3. CDR1 is SGHRS, CDR2 YFSETQ, per germline. V was pared by 0 bases and J by 4 bases, with 3 bases of the junction left unmatched. This CDR3 reads CASSLALAGPDTQYF. CDR3 coding DNA: TGCGCCAGCAGCTTGGCTCTAGCGGGGCCAGATACGCAGTATTTT.

This chain connects TRBV5-1 to TRBJ2-2; 7 bases match TRBD2. V lost 0 bases, J lost 1 base, and 3 bases stayed unmatched. The CDR3 length is 16 residues. Germline V gives CDR1 SGHRS, CDR2 YFSETQ. The CDR3 DNA sequence: TGCGCCAGCAGCTTGGCGGCTAGCGGGAACACCGGGGAGCTGTTTTTT. It specifies CASSLAASGNTGELFF.

This clone was observed a handful of times. This chain joins TRBV21-1 and TRBJ1-2. TRBV21-1 is a documented pseudogene. The CDR3 runs 15 residues. CDR3 residues: CASSRRDGFEYGYTF. In DNA form, the CDR3 reads TGTGCCAGCAGCAGGCGGGACGGTTTTGAGTATGGCTACACCTTC.

This clone has only a few counts. The chain links TRBV7-9 to TRBJ2-1, with 7 bases matching TRBD1. Unmatched junction bases numbered 5, after V lost 8 bases and J lost 4 bases. This CDR3 has 13 residues. Germline V CDR1 and CDR2: SEHNR, FQNEAQ (reference sequence). CDR3: CASEGQTYNEQFF. Here the CDR3 DNA reads TGTGCCAGCGAGGGACAGACTTACAATGAGCAGTTCTTC.

The chain combines TRBV7-2 with TRBJ2-1, with D perhaps matching TRBD1 (6 bases). The CDR3 runs to 14 residues. V lost 5 bases to trimming and J lost 4 bases, with 12 bases between them. CDR1 and CDR2 from the germline V gene are SGHTA and FQGNSA. This CDR3 reads CASSPGQLYNEQFF. CDR3 bases: TGTGCCAGCAGCCCCGGACAGCTATACAATGAGCAGTTCTTC.